Listed here are 19 T cell receptor beta chains from one sample, sequenced in a study of OX40 agonist ivuxolimab in advanced cancers. Assay used: immunoSEQ multiplex PCR; TCRdb lists only in-frame clones, some missing. Counted here are 65,000 to 80,000 clones, 84% occurring once; the ten biggest clones make up 2% to 2.5%. Here the sequenced sample was CD4+ or CD8+ T cells sorted from blood, taken in a trial of the OX40 agonist ivuxolimab. These receptors were obtained from an adult with an advanced solid tumor such as melanoma, head and neck, liver or kidney cancer.

The gene calls are TRBV2 and TRBJ1-5, with a possible D match to TRBD1 (5 bases). V was trimmed by 5 bases and J by 6 bases, leaving 17 bases between them. CDR3 length: 15 residues. Looked up from germline, CDR1 is SNHLY and CDR2 is FYNNEI. The CDR3 DNA is TGTGCCAGCAGTCGCAGACAGACCGCGGGTCAGCCCCAGCATTTT. It yields the protein CASSRRQTAGQPQHF.

The CDR3, as DNA: TGTGCCAGCAGTGTGGTACACACAGATACGCAGTATTTT. Residues: CASSVVHTDTQYF. The rearrangement uses TRBV2 and TRBJ2-3; no clear D gene. The length of the CDR3 is 13 residues. The germline gives CDR1 SNHLY, CDR2 FYNNEI. Trimming cost V 4 bases and J 2 bases, with 7 bases left between them.

The chain links TRBV9 to TRBJ1-6, with D possibly matching TRBD1 (5 bases). The length of the CDR3 is 17 residues. The V gene's germline CDR1 is SGDLS and CDR2 YYNGEE. V was shortened by 3 bases and J by 3 bases, with 16 bases between the two germline ends. The CDR3 DNA follows: TGTGCCAGCAGCGCTCCCCCAGGGCGGTTCTATAATTCACCCCTCCACTTT. This codes for CASSAPPGRFYNSPLHF.

The chain uses TRBV4-3 and TRBJ2-1; TRBD1 matches 9 bases. V gave up 5 bases and J gave up 4 bases; unmatched junction bases: 6. Germline CDR1 is LGHNA and CDR2 is YSLEER. There are 15 residues in the CDR3. The CDR3 protein is CASSSTGGRYNEQFF. In DNA form, the CDR3 reads TGCGCCAGCAGCTCGACAGGGGGGCGGTACAATGAGCAGTTCTTC.

The CDR3 region is CASSVSSGQETQYF. In DNA, the CDR3 is TGTGCCAGCAGCGTATCCAGCGGGCAAGAGACCCAGTACTTC. The chain carries TRBV9 and TRBJ2-5; D might be TRBD2 (6 bases). Germline V lookup: CDR1 SGDLS, CDR2 YYNGEE. This CDR3 has 14 residues. Trimming removed 1 base at V and 2 bases at J, with 9 bases between.

This chain connects TRBV5-1 to TRBJ2-1; D is unclear. Per the germline V gene, CDR1 is SGHRS and CDR2 is YFSETQ. This CDR3 is built from 14 residues. With 1 base removed from V and 4 bases from J, the gap between germline ends came to 9 bases. The CDR3 sequence is CASSLSVPYNEQFF. CDR3 nucleotides: TGCGCCAGCAGCTTGTCCGTCCCTTACAATGAGCAGTTCTTC.

This chain uses TRBV19 with TRBJ1-5; the D gene is possibly TRBD1 (5 bases). The CDR3 sequence is 13 residues long. V was pared by 7 bases and J by 2 bases, with 9 bases between. CDR1 is LNHDA and CDR2 is SQIVND in the germline V gene (reference sequence). The DNA of the CDR3 is TGTGCCAGTACGAGGGGAGGCAATCAGCCCCAGCATTTT. Its translation: CASTRGGNQPQHF.

The chain combines TRBV7-2 with TRBJ2-1; the match to TRBD2 covers 9 bases. The length of the CDR3 is 14 residues. V shed 6 bases and J 0 bases; nucleotides not matched to a gene: 0. Germline V lookup: CDR1 SGHTA, CDR2 FQGNSA. The CDR3: CASSSGSSYNEQFF. The CDR3 DNA sequence: TGTGCCAGCAGTAGCGGGAGCTCCTACAATGAGCAGTTCTTC.

The V call is TRBV19, the J call TRBJ1-5; TRBD1 is a possible D gene (5 bases). CDR3 size: 14 residues. Per the germline V gene, CDR1 is LNHDA and CDR2 is SQIVND (reference sequence). V lost 4 bases to trimming and J lost 7 bases, with 14 bases between them. The DNA of the CDR3 is TGTGCCAGTAGTAGAGGCAGGGAAGGCCAGCCCCAGCATTTT. Its protein is CASSRGREGQPQHF.

The chain uses TRBV2 and TRBJ2-2; TRBD1 might be the D (6 bases). Trimming removed 5 bases from V and 4 bases from J, with 14 bases in between. CDR1 and CDR2 (germline): SNHLY, FYNNEI. The CDR3 is 15 residues long. In nucleotides, the CDR3 is TGTGCCAGCAGTAGGGAACAGGGAGTCACCGGGGAGCTGTTTTTT. This encodes CASSREQGVTGELFF.

This clone appeared a few times. The chain employs TRBV2 and TRBJ1-2, with D possibly being TRBD1 (5 bases). Germline-derived CDR1 and CDR2 are SNHLY and FYNNEI. This CDR3 spans 15 amino acids. Trimming pared 6 bases from V and 5 bases from J, leaving 19 bases between. The CDR3 DNA reads as TGTGCCAGCAGCGCCGTGGGGGGTCGGGCTTATGGCTACACCTTC. This gives the protein CASSAVGGRAYGYTF. Using reference TRBV2 and TRBJ1-2 for the parts outside the CDR3, the full variable domain is EPEVTQTPSHQVTQMGQEVILRCVPISNHLYFYWYRQILGQKVEFLVSFYNNEISEKSEIFDDQFSVERPDGSNFTLKIRSTKLEDSAMYFCASSAVGGRAYGYTFGSGTRLTVV.

The rearrangement joins TRBV13 to TRBJ1-3; tentative D call: TRBD1 (5 bases). Germline values: CDR1 PRHDT, CDR2 FYEKMQ (reference sequence). The CDR3 has 17 amino acids. The ends were cut back, 4 bases at V and 1 base at J, with 17 bases in the middle. The CDR3 nucleotides are TGTGCCAGCAGCTCCCGTGGGGGGAGGCTTTCTGGAAACACCATATATTTT. As protein: CASSSRGGRLSGNTIYF.

To note about this clone: Additional DNA sequences in this sample encode the identical CDR3. The gene calls are TRBV7-3 and TRBJ2-3; TRBD2 is a possible D gene (5 bases). Trimming cost V 2 bases and J 4 bases, with 10 bases left between them. This CDR3 has 14 amino acids. Germline V gene sequence: CDR1 SGHTA, CDR2 FQGTGA. CDR3 residues: CASSLGLTSDTQYF. CDR3 coding DNA: TGTGCCAGCAGCTTAGGACTTACCTCAGATACGCAGTATTTT.

The CDR3 nucleotides read TGTGCCAGCAGACAACAGGGGGCCCTACAGAACACTGAAGCTTTCTTT. Its protein is CASRQQGALQNTEAFF. The chain is built from TRBV7-2 and TRBJ1-1; 9 bases fit TRBD1. V lost 6 bases and J lost 1; bases outside the gene matches: 9. The CDR3 consists of 16 residues. From germline, CDR1 is SGHTA and CDR2 FQGNSA.

The rearrangement uses TRBV7-9 and TRBJ2-3; 8 bases agree with TRBD1. Losses at the gene ends were 5 bases for V and 3 bases for J; bases not matched to a gene: 1. Germline lookup yields CDR1 SEHNR and CDR2 FQNEAQ (reference sequence). This CDR3 spans 13 amino acids. Here the CDR3 DNA reads TGTGCCAGCAGCAACAGGGGGACAGATACGCAGTATTTT. It encodes CASSNRGTDTQYF.

The V and J genes are TRBV5-1 and TRBJ2-2; the D gene is possibly TRBD1 (7 bases). Germline V CDR1 and CDR2: SGHRS, YFSETQ. Between the trimmed V and J ends, which lost 3 bases and 4 bases, there was a span of 13 bases. CDR3 length: 15 amino acids. The CDR3 coding sequence is TGCGCCAGCAGCTGGGGGCAGGGGGGCACCGGGGAGCTGTTTTTT. Its translation is CASSWGQGGTGELFF.

The chain links TRBV2 to TRBJ2-3; 7 nucleotides agree with TRBD2. Germline trimming cut 10 bases from V and 4 bases from J; bases unmatched to any gene: 11. The CDR3 is 14 residues long. CDR1 and CDR2 from the germline V gene are SNHLY and FYNNEI. CDR3 nucleotide sequence: TGTGCCACCGACCCCGCGGGAGTCGCAGATACGCAGTATTTT. Its translation: CATDPAGVADTQYF.

The chain combines TRBV25-1 with TRBJ2-3; D possibly corresponds to TRBD1 (6 bases). The CDR3 sequence is 18 residues long. Between the trimmed V and J ends, which lost 0 bases and 0 bases, there was a span of 16 bases. CDR1 is MGHDK, CDR2 SYGVNS, per germline. As DNA, the CDR3 is TGTGCCAGCAGTGAATATCTGGGGGCTGGAACTAGCACAGATACGCAGTATTTT. Translation gives CASSEYLGAGTSTDTQYF. Full variable domain (missing parts from reference TRBV25-1 and TRBJ2-3): EADIYQTPRYLVIGTGKKITLECSQTMGHDKMYWYQQDPGMELHLIHYSYGVNSTEKGDLSSESTVSRIRTEHFPLTLESARPSHTSQYLCASSEYLGAGTSTDTQYFGPGTRLTVL.

Regarding this clone: The sample carries other DNA sequences with the same CDR3. J is TRBJ1-5 and V is TRBV15, with D maybe TRBD1 (6 bases). Trimming took off 8 bases at V and 6 bases at J, with 17 bases between the two ends. From germline, CDR1 is LNHNV and CDR2 YYDKDF (reference sequence). The CDR3 covers 14 residues. The CDR3 here is CATRAGRGGQPQHF. In nucleotides, the CDR3 is TGTGCCACCCGAGCAGGGAGGGGGGGTCAGCCCCAGCATTTT.